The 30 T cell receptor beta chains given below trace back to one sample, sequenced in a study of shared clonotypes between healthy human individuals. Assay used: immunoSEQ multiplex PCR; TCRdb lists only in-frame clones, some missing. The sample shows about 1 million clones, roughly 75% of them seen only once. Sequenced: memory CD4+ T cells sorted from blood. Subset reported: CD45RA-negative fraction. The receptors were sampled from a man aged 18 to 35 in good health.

The CDR3, as DNA: TGTGCCAGCACCCCTAACAGGGACTATAGCAATCAGCCCCAGCATTTT. Encoded protein: CASTPNRDYSNQPQHF. V and J are TRBV28 and TRBJ1-5; TRBD1 might be the D (6 bases). This CDR3 is built from 16 residues. The V gene's germline CDR1 is MDHEN and CDR2 SYDVKM. Trimming left V 7 bases short and J 0 bases short, with 16 bases between. The full variable domain, with the rest looked up from reference TRBV28 and TRBJ1-5, is DVKVTQSSRYLVKRTGEKVFLECVQDMDHENMFWYRQDPGLGLRLIYFSYDVKMKEKGDIPEGYSVSREKKERFSLILESASTNQTSMYLCASTPNRDYSNQPQHFGDGTRLSIL.

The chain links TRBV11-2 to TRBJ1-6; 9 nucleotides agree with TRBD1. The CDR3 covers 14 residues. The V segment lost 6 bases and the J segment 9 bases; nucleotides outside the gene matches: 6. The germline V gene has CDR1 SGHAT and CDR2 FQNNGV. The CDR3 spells CASSPGTGISPLHF. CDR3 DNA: TGTGCCAGCAGTCCCGGGACAGGGATTTCACCCCTCCACTTT.

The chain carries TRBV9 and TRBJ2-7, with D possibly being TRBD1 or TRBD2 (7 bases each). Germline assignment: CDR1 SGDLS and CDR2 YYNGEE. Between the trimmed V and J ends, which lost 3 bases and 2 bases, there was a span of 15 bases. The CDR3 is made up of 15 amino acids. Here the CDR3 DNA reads TGTGCCAGCAGCGGGAACAGGGGAGGGACCTACGAGCAGTACTTC. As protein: CASSGNRGGTYEQYF.

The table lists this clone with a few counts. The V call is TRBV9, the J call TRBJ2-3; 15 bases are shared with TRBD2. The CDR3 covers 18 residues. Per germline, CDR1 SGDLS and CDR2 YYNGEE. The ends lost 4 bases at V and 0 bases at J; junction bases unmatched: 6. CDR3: CASSIGLAGGPSTDTQYF. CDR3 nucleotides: TGTGCCAGCAGCATAGGACTAGCGGGGGGGCCGAGCACAGATACGCAGTATTTT.

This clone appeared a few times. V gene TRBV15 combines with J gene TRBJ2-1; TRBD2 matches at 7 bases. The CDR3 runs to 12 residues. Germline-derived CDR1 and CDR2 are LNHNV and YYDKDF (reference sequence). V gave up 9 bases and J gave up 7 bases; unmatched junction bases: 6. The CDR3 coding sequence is TGTGCCACGAGACTAGCTGCGAATGAGCAGTTCTTC. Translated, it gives CATRLAANEQFF.

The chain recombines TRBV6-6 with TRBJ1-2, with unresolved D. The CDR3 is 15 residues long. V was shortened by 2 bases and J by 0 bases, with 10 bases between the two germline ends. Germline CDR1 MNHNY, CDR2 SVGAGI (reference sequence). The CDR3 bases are TGTGCCAGCAGTTACAGCCAGGCATCTAACTATGGCTACACCTTC. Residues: CASSYSQASNYGYTF.

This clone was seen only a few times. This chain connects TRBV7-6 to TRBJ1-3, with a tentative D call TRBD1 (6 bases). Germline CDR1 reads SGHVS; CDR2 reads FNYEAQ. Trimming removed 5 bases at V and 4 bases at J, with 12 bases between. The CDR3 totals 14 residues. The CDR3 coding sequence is TGTGCCAGCAGCGAAGGGCAGGGGGGAAACACCATATATTTT. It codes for CASSEGQGGNTIYF.

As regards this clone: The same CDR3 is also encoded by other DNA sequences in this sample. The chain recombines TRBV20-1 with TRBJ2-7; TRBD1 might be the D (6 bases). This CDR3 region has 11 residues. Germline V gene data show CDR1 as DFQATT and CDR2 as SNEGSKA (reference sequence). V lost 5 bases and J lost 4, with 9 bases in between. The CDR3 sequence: CSAGTSYEQYF. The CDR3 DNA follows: TGCAGTGCTGGGACATCTTACGAGCAGTACTTC.

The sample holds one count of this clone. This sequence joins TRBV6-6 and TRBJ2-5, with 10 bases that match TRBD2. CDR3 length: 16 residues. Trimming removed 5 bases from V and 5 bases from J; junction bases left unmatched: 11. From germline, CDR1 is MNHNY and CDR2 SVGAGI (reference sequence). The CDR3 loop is CASSPFSGRAVETQYF. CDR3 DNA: TGTGCCAGCAGTCCTTTCAGCGGGAGGGCCGTCGAGACCCAGTACTTC.

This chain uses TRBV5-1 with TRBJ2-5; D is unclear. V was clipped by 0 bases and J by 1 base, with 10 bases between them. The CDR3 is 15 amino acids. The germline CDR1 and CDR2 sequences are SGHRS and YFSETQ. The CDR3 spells CASSLAHGSQETQYF. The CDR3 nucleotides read TGCGCCAGCAGCTTGGCCCATGGTAGCCAAGAGACCCAGTACTTC.

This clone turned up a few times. This CDR3 is CASSMRTGELFF. DNA of the CDR3: TGTGCCAGTAGTATGAGGACCGGGGAGCTGTTTTTT. The chain couples TRBV19 to TRBJ2-2; D unresolved. The CDR3 extends over 12 amino acids. Germline lookup yields CDR1 LNHDA and CDR2 SQIVND (reference sequence). V lost 3 bases and J lost 5, with 4 bases in between.

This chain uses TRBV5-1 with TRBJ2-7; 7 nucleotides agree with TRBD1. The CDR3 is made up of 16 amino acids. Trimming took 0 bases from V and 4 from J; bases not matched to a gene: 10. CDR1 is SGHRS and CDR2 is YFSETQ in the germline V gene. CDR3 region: CASSLAGTATTYEQYF. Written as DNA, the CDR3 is TGCGCCAGCAGCTTGGCCGGGACAGCAACCACGTACGAGCAGTACTTC.

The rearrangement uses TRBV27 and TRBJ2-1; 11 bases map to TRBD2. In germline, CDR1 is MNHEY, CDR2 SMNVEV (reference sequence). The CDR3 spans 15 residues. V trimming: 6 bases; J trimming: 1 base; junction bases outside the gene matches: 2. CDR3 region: CASRRTSGSYNEQFF. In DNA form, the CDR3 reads TGTGCCAGCAGACGGACTAGCGGGTCCTACAATGAGCAGTTCTTC.

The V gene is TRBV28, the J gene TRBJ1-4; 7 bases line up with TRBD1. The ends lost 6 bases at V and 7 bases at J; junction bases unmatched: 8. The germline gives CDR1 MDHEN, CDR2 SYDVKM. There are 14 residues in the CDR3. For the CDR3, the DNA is TGTGCCAGCAGGCAGGGGGGGGGAACTGAAAAACTGTTTTTT. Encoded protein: CASRQGGGTEKLFF.

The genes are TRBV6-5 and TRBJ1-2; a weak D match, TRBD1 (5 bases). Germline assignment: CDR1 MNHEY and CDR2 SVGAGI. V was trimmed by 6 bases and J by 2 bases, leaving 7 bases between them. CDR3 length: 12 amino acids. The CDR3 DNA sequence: TGTGCCAGCAGGCACAGGAACTATGGCTACACCTTC. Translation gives CASRHRNYGYTF.

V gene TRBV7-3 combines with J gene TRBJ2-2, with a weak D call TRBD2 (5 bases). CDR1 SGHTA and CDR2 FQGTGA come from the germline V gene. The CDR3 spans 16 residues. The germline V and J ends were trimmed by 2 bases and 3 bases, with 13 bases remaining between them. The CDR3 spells CASSLGSAGDTGELFF. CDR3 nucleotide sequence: TGTGCCAGCAGCTTAGGTTCGGCGGGCGACACCGGGGAGCTGTTTTTT.

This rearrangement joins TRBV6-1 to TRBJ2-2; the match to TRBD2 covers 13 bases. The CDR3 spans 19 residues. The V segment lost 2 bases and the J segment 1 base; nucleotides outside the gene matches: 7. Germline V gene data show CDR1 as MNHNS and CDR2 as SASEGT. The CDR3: CASSEIGLAGDGNTGELFF. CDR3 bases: TGTGCCAGCAGTGAAATTGGACTAGCGGGGGACGGGAACACCGGGGAGCTGTTTTTT.

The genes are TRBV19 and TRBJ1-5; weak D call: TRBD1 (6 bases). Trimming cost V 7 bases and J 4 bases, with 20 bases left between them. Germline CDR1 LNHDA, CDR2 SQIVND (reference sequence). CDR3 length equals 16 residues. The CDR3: CASTAPGALGNQPQHF. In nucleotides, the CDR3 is TGTGCCAGTACCGCCCCAGGGGCATTAGGGAATCAGCCCCAGCATTTT.

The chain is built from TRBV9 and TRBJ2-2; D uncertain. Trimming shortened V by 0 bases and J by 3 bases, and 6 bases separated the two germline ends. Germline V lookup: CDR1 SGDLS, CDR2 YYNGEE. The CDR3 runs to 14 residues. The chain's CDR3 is CASSVAQYTGELFF. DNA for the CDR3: TGTGCCAGCAGCGTAGCACAGTACACCGGGGAGCTGTTTTTT. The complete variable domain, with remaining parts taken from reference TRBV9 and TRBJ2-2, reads DSGVTQTPKHLITATGQRVTLRCSPRSGDLSVYWYQQSLDQGLQFLIQYYNGEERAKGNILERFSAQQFPDLHSELNLSSLELGDSALYFCASSVAQYTGELFFGEGSRLTVL.

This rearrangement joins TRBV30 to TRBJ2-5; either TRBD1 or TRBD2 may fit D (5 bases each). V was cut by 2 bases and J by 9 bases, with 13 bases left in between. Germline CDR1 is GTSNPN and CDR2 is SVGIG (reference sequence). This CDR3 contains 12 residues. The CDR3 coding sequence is TGTGCCTGGAGTTTCCGGGACGGGGCCCAGTACTTC. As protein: CAWSFRDGAQYF. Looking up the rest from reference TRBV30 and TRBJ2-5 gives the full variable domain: SQTIHQWPATLVQPVGSPLSLECTVEGTSNPNLYWYRQAAGRGLQLLFYSVGIGQISSEVPQNLSASRPQDRQFILSSKKLLLSDSGFYLCAWSFRDGAQYFGPGTRLLVL.

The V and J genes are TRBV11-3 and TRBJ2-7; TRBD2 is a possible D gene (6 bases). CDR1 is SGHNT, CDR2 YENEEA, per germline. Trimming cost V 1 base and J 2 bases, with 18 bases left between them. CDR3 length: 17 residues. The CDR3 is CASSLVVSGETTYEQYF. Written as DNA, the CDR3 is TGTGCCAGCAGCTTAGTGGTATCGGGGGAAACGACCTACGAGCAGTACTTC. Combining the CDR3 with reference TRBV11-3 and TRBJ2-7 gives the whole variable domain EAGVVQSPRYKIIEKKQPVAFWCNPISGHNTLYWYLQNLGQGPELLIRYENEEAVDDSQLPKDRFSAERLKGVDSTLKIQPAELGDSAVYLCASSLVVSGETTYEQYFGPGTRLTVT.

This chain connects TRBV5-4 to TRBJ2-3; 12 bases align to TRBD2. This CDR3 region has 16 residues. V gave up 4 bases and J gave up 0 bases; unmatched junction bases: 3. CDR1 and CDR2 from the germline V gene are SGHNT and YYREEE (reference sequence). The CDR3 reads CASSAGLAGSTDTQYF. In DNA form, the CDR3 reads TGTGCCAGCAGCGCCGGACTAGCGGGGAGCACAGATACGCAGTATTTT.

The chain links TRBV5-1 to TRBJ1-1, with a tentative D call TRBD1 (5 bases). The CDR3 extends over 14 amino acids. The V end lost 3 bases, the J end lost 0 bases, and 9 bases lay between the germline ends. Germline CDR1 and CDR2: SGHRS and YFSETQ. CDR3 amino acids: CASSYQGMNTEAFF. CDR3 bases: TGCGCCAGCAGCTACCAGGGTATGAACACTGAAGCTTTCTTT.

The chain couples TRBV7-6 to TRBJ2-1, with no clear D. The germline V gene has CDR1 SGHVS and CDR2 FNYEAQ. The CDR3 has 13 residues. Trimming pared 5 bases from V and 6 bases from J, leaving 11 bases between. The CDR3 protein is CASSPPIINEQFF. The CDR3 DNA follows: TGTGCCAGCAGCCCCCCCATTATCAATGAGCAGTTCTTC.

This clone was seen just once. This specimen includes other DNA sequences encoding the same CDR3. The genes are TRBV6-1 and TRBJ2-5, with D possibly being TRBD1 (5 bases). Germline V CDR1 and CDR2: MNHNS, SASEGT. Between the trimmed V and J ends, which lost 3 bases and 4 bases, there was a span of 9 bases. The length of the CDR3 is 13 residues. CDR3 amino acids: CASSDRAPETQYF. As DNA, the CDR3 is TGTGCCAGCAGTGACAGGGCCCCAGAGACCCAGTACTTC.

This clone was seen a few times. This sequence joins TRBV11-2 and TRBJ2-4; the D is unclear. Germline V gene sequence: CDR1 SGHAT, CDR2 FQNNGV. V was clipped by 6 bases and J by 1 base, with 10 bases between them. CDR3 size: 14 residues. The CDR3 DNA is TGTGCCAGCAGGGGAAGTATGGCCAAAAACATTCAGTACTTC. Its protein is CASRGSMAKNIQYF.

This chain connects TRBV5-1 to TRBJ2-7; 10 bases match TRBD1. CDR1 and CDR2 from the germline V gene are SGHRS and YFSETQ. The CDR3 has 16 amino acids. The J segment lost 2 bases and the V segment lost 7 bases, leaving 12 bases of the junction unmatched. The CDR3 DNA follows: TGCGCCAGCCGATTCGACGGAGGACAGGGGGCCTACGAGCAGTACTTC. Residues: CASRFDGGQGAYEQYF.

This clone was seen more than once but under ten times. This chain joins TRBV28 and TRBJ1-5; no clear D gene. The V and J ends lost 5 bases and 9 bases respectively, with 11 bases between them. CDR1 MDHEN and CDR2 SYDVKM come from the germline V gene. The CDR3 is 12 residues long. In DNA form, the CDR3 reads TGTGCCAGCAGTCTACGGGCGCTGCCCCAGCATTTT. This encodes CASSLRALPQHF.

CDR3 amino acids: CAWSVLTGFGGNEAFF. The CDR3 region has the DNA TGTGCCTGGAGTGTTCTCACGGGATTTGGGGGAAATGAAGCTTTCTTT. The chain has TRBV30 and TRBJ1-1, with a possible D match to TRBD1 (5 bases). The CDR3 has 16 residues. Trimming pared 0 bases from V and 7 bases from J, leaving 21 bases between. Germline V lookup: CDR1 GTSNPN, CDR2 SVGIG (reference sequence).

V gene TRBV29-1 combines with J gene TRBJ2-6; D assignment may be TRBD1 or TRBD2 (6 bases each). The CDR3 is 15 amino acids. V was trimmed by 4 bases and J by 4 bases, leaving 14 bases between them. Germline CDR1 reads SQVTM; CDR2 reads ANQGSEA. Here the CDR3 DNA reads TGCAGCGTTGCCGAGGGGGGCTCCGGGGCCAACGTCCTGACTTTC. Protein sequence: CSVAEGGSGANVLTF.